One sample yielded the 22 T cell receptor beta chains listed below, sequenced in a study of blood T cell repertoires in COVID-19. Sequencing was performed with immunoSEQ multiplex PCR; in TCRdb, only in-frame clones are kept and a portion is missing. The sample has roughly 250,000 clones, approximately 86% seen once. Sequencing was done on a sample of PBMCs or T cells enriched from blood (not recorded which). Source of these receptors: a woman aged 25 to 39 with acute COVID-19.

The J gene is TRBJ2-7, the V gene TRBV11-2; D is perhaps TRBD2 (5 bases). The CDR3 runs to 14 residues. Between the trimmed V and J ends, which lost 0 bases and 4 bases, there was a span of 10 bases. The germline V gene has CDR1 SGHAT and CDR2 FQNNGV. The CDR3 nucleotides are TGTGCCAGCAGCTTAGATTCGGGATTTTACGAGCAGTACTTC. As protein: CASSLDSGFYEQYF.

The gene calls are TRBV4-3 and TRBJ1-4, with D unresolved. Trimming left V 0 bases short and J 7 bases short, with 12 bases between. Germline assignment: CDR1 LGHNA and CDR2 YSLEER. The CDR3 covers 15 residues. DNA of the CDR3: TGCGCCAGCAGCCAAGATAGAGGGTCTTCTGAAAAACTGTTTTTT. It translates to CASSQDRGSSEKLFF.

The V gene is TRBV19, the J gene TRBJ2-3; 10 bases map to TRBD2. The length of the CDR3 is 15 residues. The J segment lost 0 bases and the V segment lost 7 bases, leaving 4 bases of the junction unmatched. Germline-derived CDR1 and CDR2 are LNHDA and SQIVND (reference sequence). In nucleotides, the CDR3 is TGTGCCAGTACCCTGACTAGCGGGAGCACAGATACGCAGTATTTT. Protein sequence: CASTLTSGSTDTQYF. The full variable domain, completed using reference TRBV19 and TRBJ2-3, is DGGITQSPKYLFRKEGQNVTLSCEQNLNHDAMYWYRQDPGQGLRLIYYSQIVNDFQKGDIAEGYSVSREKKESFPLTVTSAQKNPTAFYLCASTLTSGSTDTQYFGPGTRLTVL.

This clone has just one count. A junction end diverges from the germline sequence, so it may reflect a read error. The chain joins TRBV7-7 to TRBJ2-5; 16 bases match TRBD2. CDR1 and CDR2 from the germline V gene are SSHAT and FNYEAQ (reference sequence). CDR3 length equals 18 residues. The CDR3 protein is CASSQGLAGGLREETQYF. The CDR3 nucleotides read TGTGCTAGCAGCCAGGGACTAGCGGGGGGGCTCCGGGAAGAGACCCAGTACTTC.

The chain recombines TRBV6-2 or TRBV6-3 with TRBJ2-7; TRBD2 matches at 7 bases. Losses at the gene ends were 1 base for V and 2 bases for J; bases not matched to a gene: 5. Germline V gives CDR1 MNHEY, CDR2 SVGEGT. The CDR3 consists of 15 residues. CDR3: CASSYLAGVTYEQYF. CDR3 sequence (DNA): TGTGCCAGCAGTTACTTGGCGGGAGTAACCTACGAGCAGTACTTC.

CDR3 loop: CASSPARTGEAYNEQFF. DNA of the CDR3: TGTGCCAGCAGCCCTGCCAGAACGGGGGAAGCCTACAATGAGCAGTTCTTC. The chain couples TRBV11-2 to TRBJ2-1, with TRBD2 as a possible D gene (6 bases). V was trimmed by 5 bases and J by 2 bases, leaving 19 bases between them. Germline V gene sequence: CDR1 SGHAT, CDR2 FQNNGV. The CDR3 extends over 17 amino acids.

This sequence joins TRBV29-1 and TRBJ1-4; D is unresolved. Germline loops: CDR1 SQVTM, CDR2 ANQGSEA. Trimming shortened V by 4 bases and J by 7 bases, and 13 bases separated the two germline ends. The CDR3 loop spans 13 amino acids. In DNA, the CDR3 is TGCAGCGTTGTTTCCCCCCGGAGTGAAAAACTGTTTTTT. It yields the protein CSVVSPRSEKLFF.

In DNA form, the CDR3 reads TGTGCCATCAGTGGTGGACAGATGAACACTGAAGCTTTCTTT. Its protein is CAISGGQMNTEAFF. This chain uses TRBV10-3 with TRBJ1-1; possibly TRBD1 for D (6 bases). The CDR3 spans 14 residues. Germline values: CDR1 ENHRY, CDR2 SYGVKD. V was clipped by 4 bases and J by 0 bases, with 9 bases between them.

The chain carries TRBV6-6 and TRBJ2-2, with 9 positions matching TRBD1. V trimming: 5 bases; J trimming: 5 bases; junction bases outside the gene matches: 9. The CDR3 loop spans 16 amino acids. The germline V gene encodes CDR1 MNHNY and CDR2 SVGAGI (reference sequence). Here the CDR3 DNA reads TGTGCCAGCAGTCCACCGGGACAGGGAAAAACCGGGGAGCTGTTTTTT. Its translation: CASSPPGQGKTGELFF.

J is TRBJ2-7 and V is TRBV7-2; TRBD2 matches at 8 bases. The trim removed 4 bases at V and 2 bases at J, leaving 1 base unmatched. The CDR3 runs to 13 residues. Per germline, CDR1 SGHTA and CDR2 FQGNSA. The CDR3 is CASSSGGAYEQYF. DNA for the CDR3: TGTGCCAGCAGCTCCGGGGGGGCCTACGAGCAGTACTTC.

In regard to this clone: The junction shows a germline mismatch at one end, possibly a read error. The chain is built from TRBV7-7 and TRBJ2-1; 13 bases are a match to TRBD2. The germline V gene encodes CDR1 SSHAT and CDR2 FNYEAQ (reference sequence). The CDR3 runs 16 residues. The CDR3 spells CASSHGLAGDGHEQFF. The DNA for the CDR3 is TGTGCTAGCAGCCACGGACTAGCGGGAGATGGCCATGAGCAGTTCTTC.

The rearrangement links TRBV7-9 to TRBJ1-1; TRBD1 might be the D (6 bases). Deletions cut 0 bases from V and 4 bases from J, with 12 bases between. CDR1 and CDR2 from the germline V gene are SEHNR and FQNEAQ (reference sequence). The CDR3 is made up of 15 amino acids. CDR3 amino acids: CASSLAQGSGTEAFF. The CDR3 nucleotides read TGTGCCAGCAGCTTAGCGCAGGGGTCGGGCACTGAAGCTTTCTTT. The full variable domain, rest sourced from reference TRBV7-9 and TRBJ1-1, is DTGVSQNPRHKITKRGQNVTFRCDPISEHNRLYWYRQTLGQGPEFLTYFQNEAQLEKSRLLSDRFSAERPKGSFSTLEIQRTEQGDSAMYLCASSLAQGSGTEAFFGQGTRLTVV.

The V and J genes are TRBV9 and TRBJ2-2; 9 nucleotides align to TRBD1. Germline CDR1 is SGDLS and CDR2 is YYNGEE. This CDR3 has 15 amino acids. V trimming: 4 bases; J trimming: 4 bases; junction bases outside the gene matches: 5. DNA of the CDR3: TGTGCCAGCAGCTTCACAGGGGGCTCCACCGGGGAGCTGTTTTTT. It specifies CASSFTGGSTGELFF.

This chain uses TRBV19 with TRBJ2-7, with 8 positions matching TRBD2. The germline V gene encodes CDR1 LNHDA and CDR2 SQIVND (reference sequence). V gave up 9 bases and J gave up 4 bases; unmatched junction bases: 14. This CDR3 has 15 amino acids. CDR3 residues: CASQQARGGSYEQYF. The DNA of the CDR3 is TGTGCCAGCCAACAAGCCCGGGGGGGTTCGTACGAGCAGTACTTC.

V and J are TRBV27 and TRBJ1-2; D is undetermined. This CDR3 spans 15 amino acids. Germline assignment: CDR1 MNHEY and CDR2 SMNVEV (reference sequence). V was clipped by 2 bases and J by 6 bases, with 16 bases between them. This CDR3 reads CASSLAFREMDGYTF. DNA of the CDR3: TGTGCCAGCAGTTTAGCGTTCCGGGAAATGGATGGCTACACCTTC.

The chain combines TRBV15 with TRBJ1-2; the match to TRBD1 covers 11 bases. CDR3 length: 15 residues. CDR1 LNHNV and CDR2 YYDKDF come from the germline V gene (reference sequence). The V gene end was trimmed by 0 bases and the J gene end by 6 bases; junction bases not matched to a gene: 3. The CDR3 reads CATSRERTGGDGYTF. As DNA, the CDR3 is TGTGCCACCAGCAGAGAACGGACAGGGGGCGATGGCTACACCTTC.

The chain has TRBV20-1 and TRBJ1-2; D unresolved. CDR1 is DFQATT, CDR2 SNEGSKA, per germline (reference sequence). V was trimmed by 3 bases and J by 0 bases, leaving 14 bases between them. This CDR3 comprises 15 residues. CDR3 coding DNA: TGCAGTGCTAGTTCCACGGTGAGAGCTAACTATGGCTACACCTTC. This translates into CSASSTVRANYGYTF.

The chain employs TRBV7-3 and TRBJ2-3; TRBD2 matches 7 bases. Trimming cost V 3 bases and J 5 bases; bases outside gene matches: 8. The length of the CDR3 is 15 residues. CDR1 is SGHTA and CDR2 is FQGTGA in the germline V gene. This CDR3 reads CASSFQGLRGDTQYF. As DNA, the CDR3 is TGTGCCAGCAGCTTCCAGGGACTAAGGGGAGATACGCAGTATTTT.

V usage is TRBV2 and J usage is TRBJ1-2; D is undetermined. Germline CDR1 SNHLY, CDR2 FYNNEI. The CDR3 loop spans 13 amino acids. Trimming removed 5 bases from V and 5 bases from J, with 12 bases in between. CDR3: CASSSAAAYGYTF. Here the CDR3 DNA reads TGTGCCAGCAGTTCTGCGGCTGCTTATGGCTACACCTTC.

The rearrangement uses TRBV5-1 and TRBJ2-7, with a possible D match to TRBD1 (5 bases). The V end lost 3 bases, the J end lost 2 bases, and 15 bases lay between the germline ends. Germline lookup yields CDR1 SGHRS and CDR2 YFSETQ. This CDR3 region has 15 residues. The CDR3 DNA reads TGCGCCAGCAGCTATCGGCAGGGAATCACCTACGAGCAGTACTTC. It codes for CASSYRQGITYEQYF.

The chain is built from TRBV9 and TRBJ2-6; D not certain. V lost 3 bases to trimming and J lost 3 bases, with 13 bases between them. Per the germline V gene, CDR1 is SGDLS and CDR2 is YYNGEE. This CDR3 region has 16 residues. CDR3 sequence: CASSGPRVDGANVLTF. DNA of the CDR3: TGTGCCAGCAGCGGCCCCCGGGTGGATGGGGCCAACGTCCTGACTTTC.

This clone was counted ten times or more. The gene calls are TRBV7-6 and TRBJ2-2; 7 nucleotides line up with TRBD2. V gave up 3 bases and J gave up 3 bases; unmatched junction bases: 7. Germline V gene data show CDR1 as SGHVS and CDR2 as FNYEAQ. This CDR3 spans 16 amino acids. CDR3 in amino acids: CASSFKQGRDTGELFF. The CDR3 nucleotides read TGTGCCAGCAGCTTTAAGCAAGGGAGGGACACCGGGGAGCTGTTTTTT.